This TCR beta chain appears in the sequencing data of a study of PD-1 blockade in classical Hodgkin lymphoma. The V end lost 4 bases, the J end lost 3 bases, and 11 bases lay between the germline ends. Germline CDR1 is SGHRS and CDR2 is YFSETQ. The CDR3 totals 14 residues. Brentuximab vedotin exposure varied, and every patient relapsed after autologous stem cell transplantation. Libraries were prepared by immunoSEQ multiplex PCR; TCRdb keeps only in-frame clonotypes and omits some of them. Of 90,000 to 100,000 clones listed, roughly 92% are singletons. The sequencing used peripheral blood mononuclear cells (PBMCs), collected at baseline. V and J are TRBV5-1 and TRBJ1-5, with D possibly matching TRBD1 (5 bases). The sequence derives from a human donor with classical Hodgkin lymphoma. The DNA for the CDR3 is TGCGCCAGCAGCCCGGGGGTACCCAATCAGCCCCAGCATTTT. Its translation: CASSPGVPNQPQHF.